Following are 29 T cell receptor beta chains from one sample sequenced in a study of shared clonotypes between healthy human individuals. Profiling relied on immunoSEQ multiplex PCR, and the TCRdb table lists in-frame clones only, not all of them. This repertoire shows approximately 500,000 clones, around 96% found once; its top ten account for roughly 0.06%. Sequencing input: naive CD4+ T cells sorted from blood. Indicated subset: CD45RA+ positively selected. Source of these receptors: a woman aged 25 to 39 in good health.

The rearrangement uses TRBV7-2 and TRBJ1-5, with D unresolved. The CDR3 totals 16 residues. The germline V and J ends were trimmed by 1 base and 2 bases, with 12 bases remaining between them. Germline values: CDR1 SGHTA, CDR2 FQGNSA. Written as DNA, the CDR3 is TGTGCCAGCAGCTTAGAAGCGTTGAGCGGCAATCAGCCCCAGCATTTT. This encodes CASSLEALSGNQPQHF.

Note on this clone: Other DNA sequences in the sample encode the same CDR3. The chain has TRBV5-1 and TRBJ2-1; the match to TRBD2 covers 7 bases. From germline, CDR1 is SGHRS and CDR2 YFSETQ. With 0 bases clipped from V and 0 bases from J, the junction kept 0 bases outside the gene matches. The CDR3 loop spans 15 amino acids. The CDR3 spells CASSLGGSSYNEQFF. The CDR3 region has the DNA TGCGCCAGCAGCTTGGGCGGGAGCTCCTACAATGAGCAGTTCTTC.

V and J are TRBV5-5 and TRBJ1-2; D is undetermined. CDR3 size: 13 residues. In germline, CDR1 is SGHKS, CDR2 YYEKEE (reference sequence). V was clipped by 4 bases and J by 4 bases, with 11 bases between them. CDR3 DNA: TGTGCCAGCAGCCCAGCGACGGTCTATGGCTACACCTTC. Its translation: CASSPATVYGYTF.

The chain carries TRBV10-1 and TRBJ1-1; TRBD1 might be the D (6 bases). With 9 bases removed from V and 6 bases from J, the gap between germline ends came to 14 bases. CDR1 is WNHNN and CDR2 is SYGVQD in the germline V gene (reference sequence). The CDR3 sequence is 12 residues long. In DNA form, the CDR3 reads TGCGCCAGATTCGGACAGAGCCCTGAAGCTTTCTTT. This gives the protein CARFGQSPEAFF.

The V gene is TRBV12-1, the J gene TRBJ1-1; the table's D call, TRBD1, was not checked against the DNA. TRBV12-1 has pseudogene status. This CDR3 region has 15 residues. In DNA, the CDR3 is TGTGCCAGCAGCTTCCGACAGGGTGAGGACACTGAAGCTTTCTTT. Residues: CASSFRQGEDTEAFF.

V and J are TRBV27 and TRBJ1-2; D uncertain. V gave up 9 bases and J gave up 0 bases, with 5 bases separating them. This CDR3 region has 11 residues. Germline CDR1 and CDR2: MNHEY and SMNVEV (reference sequence). The CDR3 DNA sequence: TGTGCCAGTTTTTCTAACTATGGCTACACCTTC. This encodes CASFSNYGYTF.

Here the CDR3 reads CASSLGTSALDTQYF. The CDR3 nucleotides are TGTGCCAGCAGCTTGGGGACCTCGGCATTGGATACGCAGTATTTT. The chain uses TRBV11-2 and TRBJ2-3; possibly TRBD1 or TRBD2 for D (5 bases each). With 3 bases removed from V and 6 bases from J, the gap between germline ends came to 16 bases. CDR1 SGHAT and CDR2 FQNNGV come from the germline V gene. The CDR3 length is 15 residues.

This chain uses TRBV4-1 with TRBJ2-2; D is possibly TRBD2 (6 bases). Germline values: CDR1 MGHRA, CDR2 YSYEKL. V lost 3 bases to trimming and J lost 4 bases, with 18 bases between them. This CDR3 has 17 amino acids. The chain's CDR3 is CASSHRRGTSLTGELFF. The CDR3 DNA sequence: TGCGCCAGCAGCCACCGCCGGGGGACCAGCCTCACCGGGGAGCTGTTTTTT.

The rearrangement uses TRBV29-1 and TRBJ2-7; no firm D call. V was shortened by 7 bases and J by 3 bases, with 7 bases between the two germline ends. Looked up from germline, CDR1 is SQVTM and CDR2 is ANQGSEA. The CDR3 contains 10 residues. In DNA form, the CDR3 reads TGCAGCGGCCCAGACTACGAGCAGTACTTC. Encoded protein: CSGPDYEQYF.

The chain carries TRBV19 and TRBJ2-2; D remains ambiguous. There are 15 residues in the CDR3. Germline CDR1 reads LNHDA; CDR2 reads SQIVND (reference sequence). Trimming took 3 bases from V and 1 from J, leaving 9 bases between them. The chain's CDR3 is CASSIRPGNTGELFF. In DNA, the CDR3 is TGTGCCAGTAGTATCCGGCCAGGGAACACCGGGGAGCTGTTTTTT.

The chain uses TRBV7-9 and TRBJ2-3; D ambiguous. CDR3 length equals 14 residues. The germline CDR1 and CDR2 sequences are SEHNR and FQNEAQ (reference sequence). The V end lost 1 base, the J end lost 4 bases, and 9 bases lay between the germline ends. The CDR3 protein is CASSLEMQADTQYF. In DNA, the CDR3 is TGTGCCAGCAGCTTAGAAATGCAGGCAGATACGCAGTATTTT.

The gene calls are TRBV28 and TRBJ1-5, with D maybe TRBD1 (5 bases). Germline CDR1 is MDHEN and CDR2 is SYDVKM. V lost 7 bases to trimming and J lost 9 bases, with 16 bases between them. The CDR3 length is 13 residues. The CDR3 loop is CASTPGGQGPQHF. The CDR3 DNA follows: TGTGCCAGCACCCCGGGCGGCCAGGGGCCCCAGCATTTT.

The rearrangement joins TRBV6-6 to TRBJ2-5; tentative D call: TRBD1 (5 bases). Germline-derived CDR1 and CDR2 are MNHNY and SVGAGI (reference sequence). The CDR3 consists of 14 residues. V was trimmed by 0 bases and J by 5 bases, leaving 10 bases between them. In DNA form, the CDR3 reads TGTGCCAGCAGTTACTCGGGGCAGTCCGAGACCCAGTACTTC. This codes for CASSYSGQSETQYF.

The chain carries TRBV28 and TRBJ2-3; no clear D gene. The germline V gene has CDR1 MDHEN and CDR2 SYDVKM. The V and J ends lost 4 bases and 2 bases respectively, with 7 bases between them. The CDR3 runs to 13 residues. For the CDR3, the DNA is TGTGCCAGCAGTTCGGCAGTCACAGATACGCAGTATTTT. Protein: CASSSAVTDTQYF.

The gene calls are TRBV19 and TRBJ2-3; 8 nucleotides line up with TRBD2. Germline trimming cut 3 bases from V and 4 bases from J; bases unmatched to any gene: 3. Germline lookup yields CDR1 LNHDA and CDR2 SQIVND (reference sequence). The CDR3 consists of 14 residues. The CDR3 DNA sequence: TGTGCCAGTAGTATCCGGGGGGGCTCAGATACGCAGTATTTT. Translated, it gives CASSIRGGSDTQYF.

The V and J genes are TRBV28 and TRBJ2-7; a weak D match, TRBD2 (6 bases). CDR1 is MDHEN, CDR2 SYDVKM, per germline. The CDR3 contains 13 residues. V lost 4 bases and J lost 3, with 10 bases in between. The CDR3 region is CASSSTSRYEQYF. The DNA for the CDR3 is TGTGCCAGCAGTTCTACTAGCCGCTACGAGCAGTACTTC.

The V gene is TRBV21-1, the J gene TRBJ2-7; TRBD2 reflects the table's D call only, with no check against the DNA. TRBV21-1 is a pseudogene. CDR3 size: 17 residues. In DNA form, the CDR3 reads TGTGCCAGCAGGGTAGGGACTAGCGGGATAAAGGGCTACGAGCAGTACTTC. Translated, it gives CASRVGTSGIKGYEQYF.

The chain recombines TRBV18 with TRBJ2-5, with 13 bases aligning to TRBD2. The J call could be wrong; TRBJ2-7 is a better fit for the DNA end. The V gene's germline CDR1 is KGHSH and CDR2 LQKENI. The CDR3 spans 16 residues. CDR3 nucleotides: TGTGCCAGCTCACCGCGGACTAGCGGGAGAAGGTACGAGCAGTACTTC. Its translation is CASSPRTSGRRYEQYF.

This chain uses TRBV5-1 with TRBJ1-4; D is unclear. CDR1 and CDR2 from the germline V gene are SGHRS and YFSETQ. The CDR3 is made up of 15 amino acids. Trimming left V 0 bases short and J 2 bases short, with 8 bases between. The chain's CDR3 is CASSLERWTNEKLFF. CDR3 in DNA: TGCGCCAGCAGCTTGGAACGTTGGACTAATGAAAAACTGTTTTTT.

In its sample, this clone was seen once. The CDR3 sequence is CASSGLQGSSYEQYF. Written as DNA, the CDR3 is TGTGCCAGCAGTGGGTTACAGGGAAGCTCCTACGAGCAGTACTTC. The rearrangement uses TRBV2 and TRBJ2-7; D might be TRBD1 (6 bases). This CDR3 has 15 residues. V lost 4 bases and J lost 0, with 13 bases in between. In germline, CDR1 is SNHLY, CDR2 FYNNEI.

The gene calls are TRBV7-8 and TRBJ2-7, with 7 bases matching TRBD2. Per the germline V gene, CDR1 is SGHVS and CDR2 is FQNEAQ. This CDR3 contains 14 residues. V lost 0 bases to trimming and J lost 3 bases; unmatched junction nucleotides: 2. Written as DNA, the CDR3 is TGTGCCAGCAGCTTAGCGAGCGGGAACTACGAGCAGTACTTC. Translation: CASSLASGNYEQYF.

The V gene is TRBV6-1, the J gene TRBJ1-5, with 7 bases identical to TRBD1. The V segment lost 1 base and the J segment 4 bases; nucleotides outside the gene matches: 7. The length of the CDR3 is 16 residues. From germline, CDR1 is MNHNS and CDR2 SASEGT. The CDR3, as DNA: TGTGCCAGCAGTGAAGGGTACAGGGGTTGGAATCAGCCCCAGCATTTT. Translation: CASSEGYRGWNQPQHF.

The chain joins TRBV28 to TRBJ2-7, with TRBD2 matching over 11 bases. The CDR3 contains 16 residues. Per germline, CDR1 MDHEN and CDR2 SYDVKM. Trimming took 2 bases from V and 2 from J; bases not matched to a gene: 5. CDR3 sequence: CASSLAGTSGTYEQYF. The CDR3 DNA follows: TGTGCCAGCAGTTTAGCCGGGACTAGCGGTACCTACGAGCAGTACTTC.

J is TRBJ2-7 and V is TRBV11-2, with 9 bases aligning to TRBD1. Germline CDR1 SGHAT, CDR2 FQNNGV. V dropped 6 bases and J dropped 3; count of bases not matched to a gene: 12. The CDR3 is made up of 16 amino acids. The CDR3 DNA is TGTGCCAGCAGGTCCGGAGCCGGGACAGGGAACTACGAGCAGTACTTC. Its protein product is CASRSGAGTGNYEQYF.

This sequence joins TRBV18 and TRBJ1-1; 9 bases agree with TRBD1. Germline lookup yields CDR1 KGHSH and CDR2 LQKENI. Trimming removed 5 bases from V and 6 bases from J; junction bases left unmatched: 10. This CDR3 has 15 residues. CDR3: CASSSIKQGASEAFF. DNA of the CDR3: TGTGCCAGCTCATCAATAAAACAGGGGGCCTCTGAAGCTTTCTTT.

V and J are TRBV19 and TRBJ2-7, with D possibly matching TRBD1 (6 bases). The length of the CDR3 is 13 residues. The germline gives CDR1 LNHDA, CDR2 SQIVND (reference sequence). V lost 8 bases and J lost 5, with 16 bases in between. CDR3 region: CASGSGQRDEQYF. In nucleotides, the CDR3 is TGTGCCAGTGGCTCTGGACAGCGCGACGAGCAGTACTTC.

This clone was counted once. The chain employs TRBV5-1 and TRBJ1-2; 10 positions agree with TRBD1. This CDR3 region has 17 residues. After removal of 4 bases from V and 5 bases from J, the junction contained 14 bases not matched to a gene. Germline CDR1 reads SGHRS; CDR2 reads YFSETQ. DNA for the CDR3: TGCGCCAGCAGCCCATCGACAGGGGGCGTCAATCTTTATGGCTACACCTTC. Its translation is CASSPSTGGVNLYGYTF.

The chain employs TRBV11-2 and TRBJ2-1; 11 bases are shared with TRBD2. Germline assignment: CDR1 SGHAT and CDR2 FQNNGV. Trimming removed 1 base from V and 4 bases from J; junction bases left unmatched: 3. The CDR3 consists of 16 residues. The CDR3 coding sequence is TGTGCCAGCAGCTTAGGGGGACTAGCGGCATACAATGAGCAGTTCTTC. Its protein is CASSLGGLAAYNEQFF.

The chain couples TRBV14 to TRBJ2-1; D is unclear. The CDR3 has 14 amino acids. Trimming pared 0 bases from V and 2 bases from J, leaving 5 bases between. CDR1 SGHDN and CDR2 FVKESK come from the germline V gene. CDR3 bases: TGTGCCAGCAGCCAAGACGGACCCTACAATGAGCAGTTCTTC. Its translation: CASSQDGPYNEQFF.